This TCR beta chain was sequenced in a study of blood T cell repertoires in COVID-19. Looking at the study overall: The United States, Italy and Spain supplied acute and convalescent COVID-19 samples.

The germline V gene encodes CDR1 MDHEN and CDR2 SYDVKM. The germline V and J ends were trimmed by 8 bases and 3 bases, with 5 bases remaining between them. This CDR3 contains 11 residues. The protocol was immunoSEQ multiplex PCR, while the TCRdb copy is restricted to in-frame clones and leaves out a portion. The table lists more than 200,000 clones, roughly 82% of them singletons. The V and J genes are TRBV28 and TRBJ2-1; TRBD2 might be the D (5 bases). The sample comprised peripheral blood. The receptor comes from a woman aged 40 to 49 who had recovered from COVID-19. The CDR3 spells CASGLYNEQFF. The CDR3 coding sequence is TGTGCCAGCGGACTCTACAATGAGCAGTTCTTC.